The sample holds a few counts of the clone carrying this TCR beta chain. The antigen remains unidentified. These data come from a study of T cell repertoires in cytomegalovirus infection. The length of the CDR3 is 14 residues. Looked up from germline, CDR1 is SGHTA and CDR2 is FQGNSA. Trimming took 1 base from V and 4 from J, leaving 10 bases between them. TCRdb used MiXCR to reprocess the reads, holding one entry per CDR3 protein. The table lists 250,000 to 300,000 distinct CDR3 sequences, approximately 22% of them singletons. Sequenced here: cultured PBMCs, sampled from culture after CMV antigen stimulation. The J gene is TRBJ2-5, the V gene TRBV7-2; D not certain. This clonotype was sampled from a human donor in good health (CMV status not recorded). Some clones in this sample may be carry-over from other donors' samples. The CDR3 DNA is TGTGCCAGCAGCTTAGGGGGTGCTATAGAGACCCAGTACTTC. This encodes CASSLGGAIETQYF.